The 15 T cell receptor beta chains in this list originate from one sample, sequenced in a study of T cells in Graves' hyperthyroidism and ophthalmopathy. The TCR beta CDR3 regions underwent amplification using RNA transcripts as the source. The HTBI primer set drove a first-round RT-PCR of the TCR CDR3. TCRdb itself ran the multiplex PCR reads through MiXCR, one entry per CDR3 protein. The data contain 550,000 to 700,000 distinct CDR3 sequences, about 43% of them singletons. The sample comprised peripheral blood or thyroid tissue (not recorded which). The source is an adult woman with Graves' disease, either hyperthyroidism or ophthalmopathy (not recorded which).

The J gene is TRBJ2-6, the V gene TRBV9, with TRBD1 identical over 9 bases. J was trimmed by 1 base and V by 4 bases; bases with no gene match: 9. The germline V gene has CDR1 SGDLS and CDR2 YYNGEE. This CDR3 is built from 18 residues. The CDR3 is CASSPIGTGSSGANVLTF. CDR3 coding DNA: TGTGCCAGCAGCCCGATCGGGACAGGGAGTTCTGGGGCCAACGTCCTGACTTTC.

The rearrangement joins TRBV28 to TRBJ1-5; D is unresolved. CDR1 is MDHEN, CDR2 SYDVKM, per germline. V was pared by 4 bases and J by 13 bases, with 26 bases between. This CDR3 comprises 16 residues. CDR3 amino acids: CASSSPSRREVGEQHF. As DNA, the CDR3 is TGTGCCAGCAGTTCCCCTTCCAGGCGGGAGGTCGGCGAGCAGCATTTT.

In this sample, this clonotype turned up a few times. The J gene is TRBJ1-2, the V gene TRBV5-4; 9 bases line up with TRBD1. The CDR3 consists of 16 residues. The ends lost 5 bases at V and 8 bases at J; junction bases unmatched: 16. The germline CDR1 and CDR2 sequences are SGHNT and YYREEE (reference sequence). CDR3 sequence reads: CASRGGQGKGSKGYTF. DNA for the CDR3: TGTGCCAGCAGGGGGGGACAGGGTAAAGGATCGAAAGGCTACACCTTC.

The sample holds many counts of this clonotype. The chain uses TRBV20-1 and TRBJ1-1; D possibly corresponds to TRBD1 (5 bases). CDR1 and CDR2 (germline): DFQATT, SNEGSKA (reference sequence). There are 13 residues in the CDR3. Trimming pared 1 base from V and 8 bases from J, leaving 14 bases between. The CDR3, as DNA: TGCAGTGCTAGAGGGGGCAGGCAACGAGAAGCTTTCTTT. Translated: CSARGGRQREAFF.

This clonotype was detected once. The chain recombines TRBV28 with TRBJ2-7; D perhaps matches TRBD1 (5 bases). Trimming took off 6 bases at V and 0 bases at J, with 18 bases between the two ends. The germline CDR1 and CDR2 sequences are MDHEN and SYDVKM. This CDR3 contains 16 residues. CDR3 sequence reads: CASSQLEGVGSYEQYF. As DNA, the CDR3 is TGTGCCAGCAGCCAATTGGAAGGGGTCGGCTCCTACGAGCAGTACTTC.

The rearrangement joins TRBV28 to TRBJ1-4, with D hard to call. Per the germline V gene, CDR1 is MDHEN and CDR2 is SYDVKM. The CDR3 extends over 14 amino acids. V shed 8 bases and J shed 7 bases, with 17 bases lying between them. CDR3 in amino acids: CASAGPGMGEKLFF. CDR3 bases: TGTGCCAGCGCTGGCCCGGGCATGGGTGAAAAACTGTTTTTT.

At least ten counts were recorded for this clonotype. The chain couples TRBV5-1 to TRBJ1-2; 7 bases agree with TRBD1. V trimming: 3 bases; J trimming: 3 bases; junction bases outside the gene matches: 11. CDR3 length equals 16 residues. Germline assignment: CDR1 SGHRS and CDR2 YFSETQ. CDR3 nucleotide sequence: TGCGCCAGCAGCTACGACAGGGAGCGACTAGACTATGGCTACACCTTC. Its protein is CASSYDRERLDYGYTF.

This chain joins TRBV20-1 and TRBJ1-1; 12 bases match TRBD1. J was trimmed by 3 bases and V by 6 bases; bases with no gene match: 8. The CDR3 is made up of 15 amino acids. CDR1 is DFQATT, CDR2 SNEGSKA, per germline (reference sequence). This CDR3 is CSAGDRGRGYTEAFF. The CDR3 nucleotides read TGCAGTGCAGGGGACAGGGGGCGAGGGTACACTGAAGCTTTCTTT.

This clonotype has just a few counts. This CDR3 is CASSGFEGTRHF. The CDR3 DNA sequence: TGTGCCAGCAGTGGGTTTGAGGGGACACGGCATTTT. The rearrangement links TRBV2 to TRBJ1-5; D perhaps matches TRBD1 (6 bases). Trimming took off 4 bases at V and 15 bases at J, with 16 bases between the two ends. Germline CDR1 and CDR2: SNHLY and FYNNEI. This CDR3 has 12 amino acids.

CDR3 in amino acids: CSVETSQGRFGYGYTF. The CDR3 DNA is TGCAGCGTTGAAACGTCACAGGGCCGGTTTGGCTATGGCTACACCTTC. The genes are TRBV29-1 and TRBJ1-2, with D perhaps TRBD1 (6 bases). Germline assignment: CDR1 SQVTM and CDR2 ANQGSEA. Trimming took 2 bases from V and 4 from J, leaving 20 bases between them. The CDR3 covers 16 residues.

Comments on this clonotype: At one end the junction does not follow the germline gene, possibly because of a read error. The chain joins TRBV10-3 to TRBJ1-6; no clear D gene. This CDR3 has 13 amino acids. Germline assignment: CDR1 ENHRY and CDR2 SYGVKD. The DNA for the CDR3 is TGTGCCAGCAGTGACGAGCGTAATTCACCCCTCCACTTT. Amino acid sequence: CASSDERNSPLHF.

This clonotype was found many times. This chain uses TRBV20-1 with TRBJ2-5, with TRBD1 matching over 10 bases. Germline CDR1 and CDR2: DFQATT and SNEGSKA (reference sequence). The length of the CDR3 is 16 residues. With 8 bases clipped from V and 1 base from J, the junction kept 13 bases outside the gene matches. The CDR3 bases are TGCAGTCAACCTATCCGGGACAGGGGACGCCAAGAGACCCAGTACTTC. This encodes CSQPIRDRGRQETQYF.

This rearrangement joins TRBV10-3 to TRBJ2-2; a weak D match, TRBD2 (5 bases). The germline V gene has CDR1 ENHRY and CDR2 SYGVKD. Between the trimmed V and J ends, which lost 7 bases and 4 bases, there was a span of 16 bases. The CDR3 sequence is 15 residues long. The CDR3 DNA sequence: TGTGCCATCACCAGGCGAGGGCCTTGCACCGGGGAGCTGTTTTTT. This translates into CAITRRGPCTGELFF.

The V call is TRBV20-1, the J call TRBJ1-6; 7 nucleotides line up with TRBD1. The CDR3 covers 15 residues. Germline loops: CDR1 DFQATT, CDR2 SNEGSKA (reference sequence). The V gene end was trimmed by 6 bases and the J gene end by 7 bases; junction bases not matched to a gene: 12. CDR3 in DNA: TGCAGTGCCAAGATCTCCCGGGACAGAAATTCACCCCTCCACTTT. As protein: CSAKISRDRNSPLHF.

The chain is built from TRBV5-1 and TRBJ1-1; 11 nucleotides align to TRBD1. J lost 3 bases, V lost 4 bases, and 2 bases had no gene match. The CDR3 runs 14 residues. Germline V gives CDR1 SGHRS, CDR2 YFSETQ. The CDR3: CASSKDRGHTEAFF. The CDR3 nucleotides read TGCGCCAGCAGCAAGGACAGGGGGCACACTGAAGCTTTCTTT.